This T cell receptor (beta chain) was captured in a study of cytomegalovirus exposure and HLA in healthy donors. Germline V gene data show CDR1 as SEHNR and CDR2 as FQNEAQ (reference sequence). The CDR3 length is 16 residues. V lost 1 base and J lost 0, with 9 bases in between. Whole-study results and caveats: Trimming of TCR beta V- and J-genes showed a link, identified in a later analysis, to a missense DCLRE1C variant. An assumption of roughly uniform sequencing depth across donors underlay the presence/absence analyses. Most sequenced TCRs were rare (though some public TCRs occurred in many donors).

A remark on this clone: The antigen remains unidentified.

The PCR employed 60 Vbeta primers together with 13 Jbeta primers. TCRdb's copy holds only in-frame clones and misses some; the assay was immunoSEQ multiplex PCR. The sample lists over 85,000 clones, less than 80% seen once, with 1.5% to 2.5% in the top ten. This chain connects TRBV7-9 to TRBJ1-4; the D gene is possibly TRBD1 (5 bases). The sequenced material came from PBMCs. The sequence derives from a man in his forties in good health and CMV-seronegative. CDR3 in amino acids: CASSLGGLATNEKLFF. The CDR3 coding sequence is TGTGCCAGCAGCTTAGGGGGCCTTGCAACTAATGAAAAACTGTTTTTT. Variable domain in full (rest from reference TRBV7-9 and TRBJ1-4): DTGVSQNPRHKITKRGQNVTFRCDPISEHNRLYWYRQTLGQGPEFLTYFQNEAQLEKSRLLSDRFSAERPKGSFSTLEIQRTEQGDSAMYLCASSLGGLATNEKLFFGSGTQLSVL.